A selection of T cell receptor beta chains follows, all from one sample in a study of a mutant IDH1 vaccine in newly diagnosed glioma. Their antigen targets remain unknown. The data were produced by immunoSEQ multiplex PCR, yet TCRdb's version contains in-frame clones alone and is incomplete. The sample consists of about 94,000 clones, roughly 90% of them appearing once. This material consisted of PBMCs, taken from a glioma patient whose treatment included an IDH1 peptide vaccine. These receptor sequences come from a woman in her forties or fifties with glioma. Both conserved end residues are trimmed from each CDR3. Fields, in order: J gene, D gene, clone size, V gene, CDR3 protein. The D gene is left open where the match is weak. A clone size is listed for some rows: how often the clone was seen (once, few, many), or a class if it is expanded.

J gene: TRBJ2-7; D gene: TRBD2; clone size: .; V gene: TRBV5-4; CDR3 protein: ASSPTSGAYEQY
J gene: TRBJ1-4; D gene: .; clone size: .; V gene: TRBV29-1; CDR3 protein: SVFTEGEKLF
J gene: TRBJ1-2; D gene: TRBD1; clone size: .; V gene: TRBV7-9; CDR3 protein: ASSRQGAIPNYGYT
J gene: TRBJ2-3; D gene: .; clone size: once; V gene: TRBV10-2; CDR3 protein: ASSPDRNTDTQY
J gene: TRBJ2-4; D gene: .; clone size: .; V gene: TRBV5-1; CDR3 protein: ASSLEGGRPNIQY
J gene: TRBJ2-7; D gene: TRBD2; clone size: .; V gene: TRBV5-1; CDR3 protein: ASSSRTGGNSYEQY
J gene: TRBJ2-3; D gene: .; clone size: .; V gene: TRBV7-2; CDR3 protein: ASSLDRNVQY
J gene: TRBJ1-3; D gene: .; clone size: .; V gene: TRBV10-3; CDR3 protein: AISDLGQPTGNTIY
J gene: TRBJ2-7; D gene: TRBD1; clone size: .; V gene: TRBV9; CDR3 protein: ASSAGGLAYEQY
J gene: TRBJ1-4; D gene: .; clone size: .; V gene: TRBV6-5; CDR3 protein: ASSYGATNEKLF
J gene: TRBJ2-5; D gene: TRBD2; clone size: .; V gene: TRBV19; CDR3 protein: ASTISGTSRFETQY
J gene: TRBJ2-4; D gene: TRBD2; clone size: .; V gene: TRBV27; CDR3 protein: ASSPRLAGGVLAKNIQY
J gene: TRBJ1-1; D gene: .; clone size: .; V gene: TRBV6-5; CDR3 protein: ASSYSRRYTEAF
J gene: TRBJ2-3; D gene: TRBD2; clone size: .; V gene: TRBV9; CDR3 protein: ASSLQREGADTQY
J gene: TRBJ1-4; D gene: .; clone size: .; V gene: TRBV28; CDR3 protein: ASSFQGGPTNEKLF
J gene: TRBJ1-1; D gene: .; clone size: .; V gene: TRBV28; CDR3 protein: ASSSGRLMNTEAF
J gene: TRBJ2-7; D gene: TRBD1; clone size: .; V gene: TRBV29-1; CDR3 protein: SAGQALSGYYEQY
J gene: TRBJ2-1; D gene: .; clone size: .; V gene: TRBV7-2; CDR3 protein: ASSLSLLF
J gene: TRBJ2-7; D gene: TRBD1; clone size: .; V gene: TRBV6-5; CDR3 protein: ASSRDRGSYEQY
J gene: TRBJ2-6; D gene: TRBD1; clone size: .; V gene: TRBV28; CDR3 protein: ASSPQGARTGANVLT
J gene: TRBJ2-1; D gene: TRBD2; clone size: .; V gene: TRBV10-2; CDR3 protein: ASRRLAGDNNEQF
J gene: TRBJ2-3; D gene: TRBD2; clone size: .; V gene: TRBV9; CDR3 protein: ASSVGTSGPHTQY
J gene: TRBJ2-1; D gene: TRBD2; clone size: .; V gene: TRBV9; CDR3 protein: ASSVVLAGGNEQF
J gene: TRBJ1-3; D gene: .; clone size: .; V gene: TRBV28; CDR3 protein: ASSLTKMSGNTIY
J gene: TRBJ2-3; D gene: .; clone size: .; V gene: TRBV9; CDR3 protein: ASSVALEGGTDTQY
J gene: TRBJ2-7; D gene: TRBD2; clone size: .; V gene: TRBV4-1; CDR3 protein: ASSAGTSGSFGYEQY
J gene: TRBJ1-1; D gene: TRBD1; clone size: once; V gene: TRBV10-3; CDR3 protein: AISEGIEGQGGEAF
J gene: TRBJ1-1; D gene: .; clone size: .; V gene: TRBV27; CDR3 protein: ASSLGGANTEAF
J gene: TRBJ2-2; D gene: TRBD2; clone size: .; V gene: TRBV27; CDR3 protein: ASSLKLAGGELF
J gene: TRBJ2-7; D gene: .; clone size: .; V gene: TRBV5-6; CDR3 protein: ASSLGAYEQY
J gene: TRBJ2-1; D gene: TRBD2; clone size: .; V gene: TRBV5-1; CDR3 protein: ASSPGLAKSDEQF
J gene: TRBJ1-5; D gene: TRBD1; clone size: .; V gene: TRBV9; CDR3 protein: ASSVGQGANQPQH
J gene: TRBJ2-7; D gene: TRBD2; clone size: .; V gene: TRBV27; CDR3 protein: ASSLGLVYEQY
J gene: TRBJ2-7; D gene: .; clone size: .; V gene: TRBV30; CDR3 protein: AWRSLYEQY
J gene: TRBJ2-4; D gene: .; clone size: .; V gene: TRBV28; CDR3 protein: ASSRGGMNIQY
J gene: TRBJ2-5; D gene: .; clone size: .; V gene: TRBV30; CDR3 protein: AWSVVRGQETQY
J gene: TRBJ2-7; D gene: TRBD2; clone size: .; V gene: TRBV28; CDR3 protein: ASSFASGRPHHEQY
J gene: TRBJ2-1; D gene: TRBD1; clone size: .; V gene: TRBV10-3; CDR3 protein: AISDPGQVSGSYNEQF
J gene: TRBJ2-3; D gene: .; clone size: .; V gene: TRBV7-3; CDR3 protein: ASSPGHSTDTQY
J gene: TRBJ1-4; D gene: .; clone size: .; V gene: TRBV5-1; CDR3 protein: ASKSGVFATNEKLF
J gene: TRBJ2-3; D gene: TRBD2; clone size: .; V gene: TRBV7-9; CDR3 protein: ASSLSGTSGTDTQY
J gene: TRBJ2-7; D gene: .; clone size: .; V gene: TRBV27; CDR3 protein: ASSIMGGAYEQY
J gene: TRBJ2-5; D gene: TRBD1; clone size: .; V gene: TRBV5-8; CDR3 protein: ASSLAGTGVFGTQY
J gene: TRBJ2-7; D gene: .; clone size: few; V gene: TRBV27; CDR3 protein: ASSLLDSSYEQY
J gene: TRBJ2-2; D gene: TRBD1; clone size: .; V gene: TRBV19; CDR3 protein: ASSPGTEVAGELF
J gene: TRBJ2-7; D gene: TRBD2; clone size: .; V gene: TRBV7-2; CDR3 protein: ASSKGLAAYEQY
J gene: TRBJ2-7; D gene: .; clone size: .; V gene: TRBV5-1; CDR3 protein: ASSLAPGQPYEQY
J gene: TRBJ1-6; D gene: .; clone size: .; V gene: TRBV19; CDR3 protein: ASNPQGYNSPLH
J gene: TRBJ1-6; D gene: TRBD1; clone size: .; V gene: TRBV25-1; CDR3 protein: ASSDKIGQGNSPLH